The 31 T cell receptor beta chains given below trace back to one sample, sequenced in a study of blood T cell repertoires in COVID-19. Clones were read by immunoSEQ multiplex PCR, and TCRdb kept only the in-frame ones, dropping some. This table holds about 73,000 clones, about 91% found once. Specimen: peripheral blood. These TCRs come from an elderly man with acute or convalescent COVID-19.

This chain joins TRBV19 and TRBJ1-5; 7 nucleotides agree with TRBD1. Germline CDR1 LNHDA, CDR2 SQIVND (reference sequence). This CDR3 comprises 15 residues. J lost 7 bases, V lost 5 bases, and 11 bases had no gene match. The CDR3 loop is CASSEDRVGGQPQHF. Written as DNA, the CDR3 is TGTGCCAGTAGTGAAGACAGGGTCGGCGGACAGCCCCAGCATTTT. The full variable domain, its missing parts supplied by reference TRBV19 and TRBJ1-5, is DGGITQSPKYLFRKEGQNVTLSCEQNLNHDAMYWYRQDPGQGLRLIYYSQIVNDFQKGDIAEGYSVSREKKESFPLTVTSAQKNPTAFYLCASSEDRVGGQPQHFGDGTRLSIL.

The V call is TRBV6-5, the J call TRBJ1-2; perhaps TRBD1 as D (6 bases). CDR1 and CDR2 (germline): MNHEY, SVGAGI. The CDR3 totals 14 residues. V was cut by 0 bases and J by 6 bases, with 11 bases left in between. CDR3 bases: TGTGCCAGCAGTTACTCCCAGGGACAAAATGGCTACACCTTC. Encoded protein: CASSYSQGQNGYTF.

The genes are TRBV4-1 and TRBJ2-3; 9 bases agree with TRBD1. Germline V CDR1 and CDR2: MGHRA, YSYEKL. V lost 5 bases and J lost 5; bases outside the gene matches: 8. The CDR3 length is 15 residues. CDR3: CASSNEDRGGDTQYF. CDR3 DNA: TGCGCCAGCAGCAACGAGGACAGGGGTGGAGATACGCAGTATTTT.

J is TRBJ1-1 and V is TRBV18; 10 bases fit TRBD1. CDR1 and CDR2 from the germline V gene are KGHSH and LQKENI. CDR3 length: 15 residues. The V segment lost 5 bases and the J segment 0 bases; nucleotides outside the gene matches: 3. The CDR3 protein is CASSMGQGMNTEAFF. In nucleotides, the CDR3 is TGTGCCAGCTCAATGGGACAGGGGATGAACACTGAAGCTTTCTTT.

The gene calls are TRBV7-2 and TRBJ2-3; TRBD2 aligns across 8 bases. Losses at the gene ends were 1 base for V and 3 bases for J; bases not matched to a gene: 6. Germline CDR1 SGHTA, CDR2 FQGNSA. The CDR3 sequence is 16 residues long. The CDR3 protein is CASSLGAGVGTDTQYF. The DNA of the CDR3 is TGTGCCAGCAGCTTAGGAGCGGGAGTCGGGACAGATACGCAGTATTTT. Variable domain in full (rest from reference TRBV7-2 and TRBJ2-3): GAGVSQSPSNKVTEKGKDVELRCDPISGHTALYWYRQSLGQGLEFLIYFQGNSAPDKSGLPSDRFSAERTGGSVSTLTIQRTQQEDSAVYLCASSLGAGVGTDTQYFGPGTRLTVL.

This clone has only one observation. The chain joins TRBV5-4 to TRBJ1-1; D not certain. There are 14 residues in the CDR3. Germline-derived CDR1 and CDR2 are SGHNT and YYREEE (reference sequence). Trimming cost V 2 bases and J 0 bases, with 8 bases left between them. CDR3 coding DNA: TGTGCCAGCAGCTTTTTAAGCATGAACACTGAAGCTTTCTTT. It encodes CASSFLSMNTEAFF.

This clone was seen once. The chain is built from TRBV7-9 and TRBJ2-3, with TRBD1 as a possible D gene (5 bases). Germline CDR1 is SEHNR and CDR2 is FQNEAQ (reference sequence). V was pared by 4 bases and J by 0 bases, with 8 bases between. The CDR3 consists of 14 residues. CDR3 sequence reads: CASSSKGSTDTQYF. The CDR3 coding sequence is TGTGCCAGCAGCTCGAAGGGGAGCACAGATACGCAGTATTTT.

The V call is TRBV30, the J call TRBJ1-2; unclear D gene. Germline values: CDR1 GTSNPN, CDR2 SVGIG (reference sequence). This CDR3 is 11 amino acids long. Between the trimmed V and J ends, which lost 3 bases and 4 bases, there was a span of 6 bases. The CDR3 spells CAWSFVYGYTF. For the CDR3, the DNA is TGTGCCTGGAGCTTCGTCTATGGCTACACCTTC. Together with reference TRBV30 and TRBJ1-2, the CDR3 gives the full variable domain: SQTIHQWPATLVQPVGSPLSLECTVEGTSNPNLYWYRQAAGRGLQLLFYSVGIGQISSEVPQNLSASRPQDRQFILSSKKLLLSDSGFYLCAWSFVYGYTFGSGTRLTVV.

The genes are TRBV2 and TRBJ2-3; TRBD2 matches at 12 bases. Germline V CDR1 and CDR2: SNHLY, FYNNEI. This CDR3 has 16 amino acids. The V segment lost 4 bases and the J segment 8 bases; nucleotides outside the gene matches: 10. This CDR3 reads CASSGPSGGGVGTQYF. Written as DNA, the CDR3 is TGTGCCAGCAGTGGCCCTAGCGGGGGGGGTGTGGGTACGCAGTATTTT.

J is TRBJ1-4 and V is TRBV4-1, with D tentatively TRBD1 (5 bases). Trimming cost V 6 bases and J 7 bases, with 12 bases left between them. The CDR3 totals 13 residues. The germline V gene has CDR1 MGHRA and CDR2 YSYEKL. The CDR3 loop reads CASRGLGGEKLFF. CDR3 sequence (DNA): TGCGCCAGCAGAGGGTTGGGGGGTGAAAAACTGTTTTTT.

V is TRBV10-2 and J is TRBJ1-2; the D is unclear. Looked up from germline, CDR1 is WSHSY and CDR2 is SAAADI. The V end was cut by 0 bases, the J end by 1 base, with 12 bases between. CDR3 length: 16 residues. CDR3 residues: CASSESGGSLNYGYTF. DNA for the CDR3: TGCGCCAGCAGTGAGTCTGGAGGGAGCCTTAACTATGGCTACACCTTC.

The CDR3 DNA reads TGTGCCAGCAGTTATCAGAACTATGGCTACACCTTC. Encoded protein: CASSYQNYGYTF. The chain links TRBV6-2 or TRBV6-3 to TRBJ1-2; D unclear. The ends were cut back, 3 bases at V and 2 bases at J, with 4 bases in the middle. CDR3 length equals 12 residues. Germline-derived CDR1 and CDR2 are MNHEY and SVGEGT.

The chain combines TRBV6-2 or TRBV6-3 with TRBJ1-6; D is undetermined. Germline V gene sequence: CDR1 MNHEY, CDR2 SVGEGT. Trimming cost V 7 bases and J 12 bases, with 22 bases left between them. The CDR3 covers 15 residues. The CDR3 loop reads CASTYSGRRGKPLHF. The CDR3 DNA sequence: TGTGCCAGCACCTACTCCGGCAGGCGGGGAAAACCCCTCCACTTT.

The chain couples TRBV30 to TRBJ1-2, with D maybe TRBD1 (5 bases). The ends were cut back, 0 bases at V and 4 bases at J, with 12 bases in the middle. CDR1 is GTSNPN, CDR2 SVGIG, per germline (reference sequence). The length of the CDR3 is 14 residues. Here the CDR3 DNA reads TGTGCCTGGAGTGTACTCAGGGACTCCTATGGCTACACCTTC. Translation: CAWSVLRDSYGYTF. Full variable domain (remainder filled in from reference TRBV30 and TRBJ1-2): SQTIHQWPATLVQPVGSPLSLECTVEGTSNPNLYWYRQAAGRGLQLLFYSVGIGQISSEVPQNLSASRPQDRQFILSSKKLLLSDSGFYLCAWSVLRDSYGYTFGSGTRLTVV.

The chain has TRBV11-2 and TRBJ1-4, with D hard to call. V gave up 3 bases and J gave up 3 bases, with 2 bases separating them. The length of the CDR3 is 12 residues. Germline CDR1 and CDR2: SGHAT and FQNNGV. CDR3 residues: CASSFANEKLFF. CDR3 coding DNA: TGTGCCAGCAGCTTCGCTAATGAAAAACTGTTTTTT.

This clone was seen only a few times. This chain links TRBV7-9 with TRBJ1-4, with D possibly being TRBD1 (5 bases). The CDR3 loop spans 14 amino acids. Deletions cut 5 bases from V and 4 bases from J, with 11 bases between. Germline V gene sequence: CDR1 SEHNR, CDR2 FQNEAQ (reference sequence). The CDR3 here is CASSPGRGNEKLFF. The CDR3 nucleotides are TGTGCCAGCAGCCCGGGGAGGGGTAATGAAAAACTGTTTTTT.

The V call is TRBV6-1, the J call TRBJ1-1; D call uncertain. The CDR3 totals 15 residues. Trimming stripped 1 base from V and 11 bases from J, with 20 bases between. Per germline, CDR1 MNHNS and CDR2 SASEGT. The CDR3 nucleotides are TGTGCCAGCAGTGAAGGTCCTTCGGGATCCGATCGTGCTTTCTTT. As protein: CASSEGPSGSDRAFF.

The chain carries TRBV6-5 and TRBJ2-3; D perhaps matches TRBD2 (6 bases). The germline CDR1 and CDR2 sequences are MNHEY and SVGAGI. The CDR3 loop spans 15 amino acids. V gave up 8 bases and J gave up 2 bases, with 17 bases separating them. This chain's CDR3 is CASRRGLFFTDTQYF. The CDR3 DNA sequence: TGTGCCAGCCGGCGGGGACTTTTTTTCACAGATACGCAGTATTTT.

This chain links TRBV6-5 with TRBJ2-7; perhaps TRBD1 as D (6 bases). The germline gives CDR1 MNHEY, CDR2 SVGAGI. This CDR3 has 13 residues. Trimming shortened V by 0 bases and J by 5 bases, and 8 bases separated the two germline ends. The CDR3 loop reads CASSYSGQHEQYF. The CDR3, as DNA: TGTGCCAGCAGTTACTCCGGACAGCACGAGCAGTACTTC.

The rearrangement joins TRBV7-8 to TRBJ1-6; 7 bases agree with TRBD1. The CDR3 extends over 17 amino acids. Germline V gene lookup returns CDR1 SGHVS and CDR2 FQNEAQ. The V gene end was trimmed by 5 bases and the J gene end by 2 bases; junction bases not matched to a gene: 9. As DNA, the CDR3 is TGTGCCAGCAGCCTCCACTCCAGGGGGACCTATAATTCACCCCTCCACTTT. Translated: CASSLHSRGTYNSPLHF. The entire variable domain, with the rest obtained from reference TRBV7-8 and TRBJ1-6, is as follows: GAGVSQSPRYKVAKRGQDVALRCDPISGHVSLFWYQQALGQGPEFLTYFQNEAQLDKSGLPSDRFFAERPEGSVSTLKIQRTQQEDSAVYLCASSLHSRGTYNSPLHFGNGTRLTVT.

The CDR3 spells CASSLSMGATEAFF. The CDR3 DNA reads TGTGCCAGCAGCCTATCAATGGGGGCCACTGAAGCTTTCTTT. This rearrangement joins TRBV7-2 to TRBJ1-1, with TRBD1 as a possible D gene (6 bases). V was clipped by 5 bases and J by 4 bases, with 14 bases between them. CDR3 length: 14 amino acids. The germline V gene encodes CDR1 SGHTA and CDR2 FQGNSA. Full variable domain (outside the CDR3, taken from reference TRBV7-2 and TRBJ1-1): GAGVSQSPSNKVTEKGKDVELRCDPISGHTALYWYRQSLGQGLEFLIYFQGNSAPDKSGLPSDRFSAERTGGSVSTLTIQRTQQEDSAVYLCASSLSMGATEAFFGQGTRLTVV.

The chain links TRBV9 to TRBJ2-1, with 9 bases that match TRBD1. Per germline, CDR1 SGDLS and CDR2 YYNGEE. The CDR3 runs 17 residues. V lost 3 bases, J lost 2 bases, and 9 bases stayed unmatched. The CDR3 nucleotides are TGTGCCAGCAGCGCGGGTTTACGGGACAGGGCCTACAATGAGCAGTTCTTC. This codes for CASSAGLRDRAYNEQFF.

The rearrangement links TRBV7-9 to TRBJ2-3; 11 bases match TRBD2. V shed 1 base and J 5 bases; nucleotides not matched to a gene: 5. Germline values: CDR1 SEHNR, CDR2 FQNEAQ (reference sequence). This CDR3 region has 16 residues. Here the CDR3 reads CASSLGSGGAVDTQYF. The CDR3 DNA is TGTGCCAGCAGCTTAGGTAGCGGGGGGGCCGTAGATACGCAGTATTTT.

The chain recombines TRBV27 with TRBJ1-1; no reliable D call. The germline V and J ends were trimmed by 3 bases and 7 bases, with 6 bases remaining between them. This CDR3 contains 11 residues. The germline CDR1 and CDR2 sequences are MNHEY and SMNVEV (reference sequence). This CDR3 is CASSFGDEAFF. In nucleotides, the CDR3 is TGTGCCAGCAGTTTTGGAGATGAAGCTTTCTTT.

The rearrangement links TRBV9 to TRBJ1-1, with 8 bases aligning to TRBD1. The CDR3 extends over 15 amino acids. Germline trimming cut 3 bases from V and 2 bases from J; bases unmatched to any gene: 6. Germline values: CDR1 SGDLS, CDR2 YYNGEE. As DNA, the CDR3 is TGTGCCAGCAGCGGACGACAGGGGCTTAACACTGAAGCTTTCTTT. Translation: CASSGRQGLNTEAFF.

The chain links TRBV5-1 to TRBJ1-3; no clear D gene. This CDR3 is built from 16 residues. The germline gives CDR1 SGHRS, CDR2 YFSETQ. V was cut by 0 bases and J by 4 bases, with 14 bases left in between. CDR3 bases: TGCGCCAGCAGCTTGGCGCCTTCCCGGGTGGGAAACACCATATATTTT. Protein product: CASSLAPSRVGNTIYF.

The chain combines TRBV30 with TRBJ2-3; 7 bases map to TRBD2. Germline V lookup: CDR1 GTSNPN, CDR2 SVGIG (reference sequence). J lost 5 bases, V lost 1 base, and 3 bases had no gene match. The CDR3 sequence is 13 residues long. CDR3 sequence: CAWSEREQDTQYF. The CDR3 DNA follows: TGTGCCTGGAGTGAGCGGGAACAAGATACGCAGTATTTT.

The chain links TRBV6-5 to TRBJ1-6; a possible D gene is TRBD1 (5 bases). CDR1 and CDR2 from the germline V gene are MNHEY and SVGAGI. Trimming pared 4 bases from V and 4 bases from J, leaving 14 bases between. This CDR3 is built from 16 residues. The CDR3 coding sequence is TGTGCCAGCAGTTCCCGCACGGAGGGGTATAATTCACCCCTCCACTTT. This codes for CASSSRTEGYNSPLHF.

The chain has TRBV7-6 and TRBJ2-7, with 11 bases that match TRBD2. The CDR3 runs 15 residues. Germline values: CDR1 SGHVS, CDR2 FNYEAQ. With V trimmed by 1 base and J by 7 bases, 6 bases remained unmatched. CDR3 sequence: CASSLDPSSGREQYF. The DNA of the CDR3 is TGTGCCAGCAGCTTAGATCCTTCTAGCGGGAGGGAGCAGTACTTC. The whole variable domain, remainder taken from reference TRBV7-6 and TRBJ2-7, is GAGVSQSPRYKVTKRGQDVALRCDPISGHVSLYWYRQALGQGPEFLTYFNYEAQQDKSGLPNDRFSAERPEGSISTLTIQRTEQRDSAMYRCASSLDPSSGREQYFGPGTRLTVT.

J is TRBJ2-1 and V is TRBV1; the table names TRBD2, a call not compared with the DNA. TRBV1 is a recognized pseudogene. This CDR3 region has 19 residues. The DNA for the CDR3 is TGCACCAGCACCGAATGGTCCGGGCCGCGGGGGGTCCTACATTGTGAGCAGTTCTTC. The encoded protein is CTSTEWSGPRGVLHCEQFF.

This clone was seen a few times. The J gene is TRBJ2-1, the V gene TRBV2; the D is unclear. Trimming stripped 1 base from V and 7 bases from J, with 11 bases between. CDR3 length equals 14 residues. CDR1 is SNHLY and CDR2 is FYNNEI in the germline V gene. The CDR3 DNA reads TGTGCCAGCAGTGAAGAAAACATGGCAAATGAGCAGTTCTTC. Protein: CASSEENMANEQFF. The complete variable domain, with remaining parts taken from reference TRBV2 and TRBJ2-1, reads EPEVTQTPSHQVTQMGQEVILRCVPISNHLYFYWYRQILGQKVEFLVSFYNNEISEKSEIFDDQFSVERPDGSNFTLKIRSTKLEDSAMYFCASSEENMANEQFFGPGTRLTVL.